This T cell receptor beta chain came from a study of cytomegalovirus exposure and HLA in healthy donors (dated by TCRdb to 2016 to 2017). The study in broad terms: An earlier analysis of roughly 500 of the donors reported roughly 300 Gb of sequence data and 117 million unique TCR beta sequences obtained from around 190 million T cells. Around 320 gigabases of sequencing data and tens of millions of unique TCR sequences were included in an early release covering several hundred HLA-typed donors. The genetic ancestry cluster associated with self-reported Caucasian donors included about 84% of the roughly 390 genotyped donors. The study aimed to test whether signatures of past pathogen exposure could be identified by cataloging public T cell receptors. The study profiled the T cell repertoires of hundreds of subjects by immunosequencing and related them to cytomegalovirus serostatus. Besides the first cohort of approximately 670 subjects, a separate validation cohort made up of 90 to 150 different subjects was used. High-throughput TCR immunosequencing, statistical association of individual TCRs with disease status, and machine learning were combined to predict cytomegalovirus infection status. A later analysis re-examined previously published TCR beta repertoires from around 670 donors and added high-resolution HLA genotyping to investigate patterns of TCR occurrence. In the later analysis, no new phenotypic data were used to find candidate immune exposures; instead, reliance was placed on TCR beta sequences and their occurrence across donors. An earlier analysis of 500 to 650 of the donors applied high-throughput TCR beta sequencing to assess whether each TCR beta V gene segment acted as functional or pseudogenic. Donor age, sex, ethnicity and CMV serostatus were collected together with the repertoire data. Genome-wide SNP genotypes for about three fifths of the roughly 670 donors were used in a later genetic analysis, which treated that subset as a discovery cohort. Every discovery cohort repertoire had been produced on one sequencing platform. Class I and class II HLA loci were covered by the typing at four-digit resolution. The number of donors typed differed by locus, with roughly 629-640 for A, B, C, DRB1 and DQB1, around 500 for DQA1, 606 for DPA1, and 400 to 490 for DPB1. Several DR-DQ haplotypes were treated as single units for association and clustering because of strong linkage in the cohort. On average, roughly 240,000 unique TCR beta nucleotide sequences were sequenced per donor among several hundred genotyped donors of the cohort, with about 19% of those sequences being non-productive.

The table lists this clone with a count of one. What this receptor recognizes is not known. Base-call qualities are not available, and no considerably larger clone is one nucleotide away. The CDR3 covers 16 residues, taking in both the cysteine and the phenylalanine. Solely the CDR3 DNA is kept, with 48 bases framed from the first base. CDR1 SEHNR and CDR2 FQNEAQ were looked up in the germline V gene (reference sequence). V was cut back by 5 bases and J by 6 bases, leaving a gap of 22 bases between them. The cohort comprised 550 to 700 healthy bone marrow donors. Cohort members were all nominally healthy when sampled, although unrecorded immune exposures were likely present. The donor was CMV seropositive and belonged to the group of 250 to 300 seropositive cohort members. A peripheral blood sample was collected from each donor, and TCR beta sequencing was performed on peripheral blood mononuclear cells. The Qiagen DNeasy Blood Extraction Kit was used to extract genomic DNA from the blood cell samples.

Study-wide conclusions, independent of this receptor: Correlated functional status among segregating V segments might be attributable to linkage disequilibrium, but an unknown experimental factor could not be ruled out. Cytomegalovirus status was reported to be diagnosed by the classifier with high specificity and sensitivity in both the original and validation cohorts. In the study, approximately 160 TCR beta chains were listed as associated with cytomegalovirus. Some IMGT-functional V segments, including TRBV6-2 and TRBV6-3, could not be told apart with the 87-base-pair reads, so those segments were excluded. In vitro tests confirmed that a few of the cytomegalovirus-associated TCR beta chains recognize cytomegalovirus antigens. The earlier analysis of some 540 of the donors excluded some 15 rarely observed V segments, including chromosome 9 orphons, because counts were too low. A group of highly shared sequence variants was considered likely to be a technical artifact of the sequencing pipeline. A later analysis associated some 17,000 TCR beta sequences with specific HLA alleles at a false discovery rate of 0.05. When HLA alleles, especially DR and DQ, strongly co-occurred, attributing TCR associations to individual alleles was difficult. Compared with equally common non-associated chains, HLA-associated TCR beta chains in a later analysis were more clonally expanded and had lower generation probabilities. Several of the top co-occurrence clusters appeared to be linked to parvovirus B19, influenza, CMV and Epstein-Barr virus, according to a later analysis. In an earlier analysis of around 600 of the donors, most TCR beta V segments were observed in productive rearrangements about 87% or about 30% of the time, broadly matching IMGT annotations. While some public TCRs were present in many individuals, most TCR sequences turned up only very rarely across donors. Because HLA typing was unavailable for some donors at each locus, only the typed subset was used in association tests. A further reported finding was that TCR beta sequences accurately predicted the HLA-A and HLA-B alleles for most subjects in the first cohort. In a later genetic analysis, a missense DCLRE1C variant was associated with V-gene and J-gene trimming of TCR beta chains, and the association was replicated in an independent cohort. According to the authors, the approach could potentially be generalized to other disease states and immunological phenotypes. Only TCR beta chains were sequenced in this cohort, and the absence of alpha or paired-chain data limited detectable features. In a later analysis, TCR association rates were found to vary across HLA loci, with the most associated TCRs seen for DRB1 alleles and the fewest for HLA-C alleles. Sequencing depth was assumed to be roughly uniform across donors in the presence/absence analyses, though that assumption may not hold. According to a later analysis, most CMV-associated TCR beta chains appeared to be HLA-restricted, and the HLA associations seemed to be driven largely by CMV exposure. A later genetic analysis reported fewer N-insertions in productive TCRs among donors in an Asian-associated ancestry cluster than the roughly 700-donor mean. For the cohort, immune exposure information was limited to CMV serostatus.

Libraries were constructed by the immunoSEQ multiplex PCR assay. The multiplex PCR relied on a mix of 60 forward primers for TCR Vbeta segments and 13 reverse primers for TCR Jbeta segments. A multiplex PCR assay on genomic DNA amplified the CDR3 region of rearranged TCR beta genes. Amplified TCR beta libraries were sequenced as 87-base-pair reads on the Illumina HiSeq System. The published analysis was carried out like this. A later analysis counted tens of millions of unique TCR beta chains across the 670 or so repertoires, and around 9.9 million of these chains were shared by at least two donors. To remove PCR and sequencing errors, raw reads were error-corrected and collapsed into unique sequences using a nearest-neighbor algorithm that merged closely related sequences. CDR3 sequences were aligned to IMGT reference sequences to assign V, D and J gene segments. For a sequence to be retained, a match of at least six nucleotides was required to both a V gene segment and a J gene segment. A rearrangement was called productive if the CDR3 had no stop codons and remained in frame with V and J, and every other rearrangement was called non-productive. Following IMGT convention, CDR3 was defined as the stretch from the second conserved V-encoded cysteine up to the conserved J-encoded phenylalanine. The earlier analysis of about 610 of the donors excluded any sequence lacking an unambiguous match to a single V gene segment. In an earlier analysis of approximately 560 of the donors, a V segment was called functional when productive rearrangements were above 56.7%, and segregating when the standard deviation between donors exceeded 5%. To diagnose cytomegalovirus status from the catalog of TCR beta chain sequences, a statistical classification framework was built. V and J gene assignment, in a later analysis, came from comparing TCR nucleotide sequences with IMGT/GENE-DB human TR gene sequences. The TCRdist pipeline was used in a later analysis to assign CDR3 sequences and most-parsimonious VDJ recombination scenarios. In a later analysis, each TCR beta chain was defined by its CDR3 amino acid sequence together with its V-gene family, and reads without a unique V-gene family were excluded. A later analysis removed 550 to 700 highly shared, low-generation-probability nucleotide sequences to deal with suspected cross-contamination and a sequencing artifact. A later analysis calculated a clonal expansion index for each public chain from normalized within-repertoire ranks of inferred template counts. In a later analysis, generation probabilities were computed using a VDJ recombination model fitted to out-of-frame rearrangements, and the results were checked against IGoR. A later analysis scored TCR-TCR, TCR-HLA and TCR-CMV co-occurrence with hypergeometric tests, applying a repertoire-size bias correction to TCR pairs. To estimate false discovery rates, a later analysis permuted the HLA or CMV assignments 20 times. A later analysis grouped co-occurring TCRs with DBSCAN, adding TCRdist sequence similarity when clustering within HLA-allele-positive subsets. Repertoires with fewer than 30,000 or more than 120,000 public chains were left out of co-occurrence clustering, as were about five repertoires with anomalous nucleotide sharing. The clones in this table, taken by TCRdb from immuneACCESS, are in-frame only. Not every clone is retained; where verified, under half of the shortfall comes from an unresolved V gene, and the cause of the rest is unknown. Clone size and the V and J calls come from that table; the DNA yielded D and trimming. The sample table records about 110,000 clones; roughly 13% of these occur just once. About a sixth of the sample is held by the ten biggest clonotypes.

This receptor was obtained from a man in his forties in good health and CMV-seropositive. In this chain, TRBV7-9 is recombined with TRBJ1-2; a tentative D match to TRBD1 spans 5 bases. The specimen was PBMCs. The DNA reads as follows: TGTGCCAGCAGCAATATGCGTGGACACCTGAACGATGGCTACACCTTC. This sequence encodes CASSNMRGHLNDGYTF.